The 20 T cell receptor beta chains reported below all come from one sample, sequenced in a study of blood T cell repertoires in COVID-19. TCRdb's table, derived via immunoSEQ multiplex PCR, lists solely in-frame clones and lacks some. The sample carries fewer than 200,000 clones, about 89% recorded once. Sequenced material: peripheral blood. Every receptor here comes from a man between 18 and 29 years old who had recovered from COVID-19.

This chain links TRBV7-9 with TRBJ1-6, with D possibly being TRBD1 (6 bases). CDR3 length: 17 amino acids. The germline CDR1 and CDR2 sequences are SEHNR and FQNEAQ (reference sequence). Deletions cut 1 base from V and 3 bases from J, with 13 bases between. This CDR3 is CASSLGMGASYNSPLHF. The CDR3 coding sequence is TGTGCCAGCAGCTTAGGAATGGGGGCCAGCTATAATTCACCCCTCCACTTT.

V usage is TRBV27 and J usage is TRBJ2-1, with D perhaps TRBD2 (5 bases). The CDR3 has 14 residues. Germline loops: CDR1 MNHEY, CDR2 SMNVEV (reference sequence). V was shortened by 6 bases and J by 8 bases, with 17 bases between the two germline ends. The CDR3: CASSYSVGKDEQFF. CDR3 nucleotide sequence: TGTGCCAGCAGCTATAGCGTAGGAAAGGATGAGCAGTTCTTC.

CDR3 protein: CASTHDRDEQYF. Here the CDR3 DNA reads TGTGCCAGCACCCACGACAGGGACGAGCAGTACTTC. The gene calls are TRBV11-2 and TRBJ2-7, with 7 bases aligning to TRBD1. The V and J ends lost 7 bases and 5 bases, in that order; junction bases with no gene match: 5. CDR1 is SGHAT and CDR2 is FQNNGV in the germline V gene. CDR3 length equals 12 residues.

The V call is TRBV28, the J call TRBJ2-2; 10 bases fit TRBD2. CDR3 length: 16 amino acids. V shed 8 bases and J 9 bases; nucleotides not matched to a gene: 15. The germline CDR1 and CDR2 sequences are MDHEN and SYDVKM. The CDR3 DNA reads as TGTGCCAGCCAGCTTAGCACTAGCGGGACTCTGAGGGAGCTGTTTTTT. It codes for CASQLSTSGTLRELFF.

The V gene is TRBV27, the J gene TRBJ2-5; 10 nucleotides line up with TRBD2. The CDR3 length is 15 residues. Germline values: CDR1 MNHEY, CDR2 SMNVEV (reference sequence). The V gene end was trimmed by 4 bases and the J gene end by 2 bases; junction bases not matched to a gene: 4. The CDR3 is CASSYGTSAQETQYF. CDR3 bases: TGTGCCAGCAGTTACGGGACTAGCGCGCAAGAGACCCAGTACTTC.

This chain connects TRBV28 to TRBJ2-1, with 9 bases lining up with TRBD2. There are 14 residues in the CDR3. The V segment lost 4 bases and the J segment 5 bases; nucleotides outside the gene matches: 3. From germline, CDR1 is MDHEN and CDR2 SYDVKM. The CDR3, as DNA: TGTGCCAGCAGTTATAGCGGGAGTGACAATGAGCAGTTCTTC. Protein product: CASSYSGSDNEQFF.

V is TRBV19 and J is TRBJ2-2; TRBD2 might be the D (5 bases). Trimming took off 6 bases at V and 3 bases at J, with 11 bases between the two ends. The CDR3 sequence is 14 residues long. Germline values: CDR1 LNHDA, CDR2 SQIVND (reference sequence). This CDR3 reads CASSPSSHTGELFF. In nucleotides, the CDR3 is TGTGCCAGTAGCCCATCTAGCCACACCGGGGAGCTGTTTTTT.

This rearrangement joins TRBV9 to TRBJ2-2, with D possibly TRBD2 on 5 matching bases. Germline assignment: CDR1 SGDLS and CDR2 YYNGEE. Trimming pared 0 bases from V and 3 bases from J, leaving 12 bases between. This CDR3 region has 16 residues. In DNA form, the CDR3 reads TGTGCCAGCAGCGTAGTCCCGGGGATCGACACCGGGGAGCTGTTTTTT. This translates into CASSVVPGIDTGELFF.

The chain couples TRBV19 to TRBJ2-1, with TRBD2 as a possible D gene (7 bases). Germline V lookup: CDR1 LNHDA, CDR2 SQIVND (reference sequence). The V end lost 3 bases, the J end lost 2 bases, and 14 bases lay between the germline ends. This CDR3 comprises 16 residues. As DNA, the CDR3 is TGTGCCAGTAGTATTTTGTCGGGGGGCGCCTACAATGAGCAGTTCTTC. Protein: CASSILSGGAYNEQFF. Full variable domain (remainder filled in from reference TRBV19 and TRBJ2-1): DGGITQSPKYLFRKEGQNVTLSCEQNLNHDAMYWYRQDPGQGLRLIYYSQIVNDFQKGDIAEGYSVSREKKESFPLTVTSAQKNPTAFYLCASSILSGGAYNEQFFGPGTRLTVL.

This chain links TRBV5-1 with TRBJ1-1; perhaps TRBD1 as D (6 bases). The CDR3 is made up of 15 amino acids. Per germline, CDR1 SGHRS and CDR2 YFSETQ. V gave up 0 bases and J gave up 0 bases, with 9 bases separating them. For the CDR3, the DNA is TGCGCCAGCAGCTTGGACGGACAGATGAACACTGAAGCTTTCTTT. Translation gives CASSLDGQMNTEAFF.

The rearrangement links TRBV5-8 to TRBJ2-7, with a possible D match to TRBD2 (6 bases). Germline V gene lookup returns CDR1 SGHTS and CDR2 YDEGEE. The CDR3 covers 15 residues. Trimming took 0 bases from V and 4 from J, leaving 14 bases between them. The CDR3 DNA reads as TGTGCCAGCAGCTTGGCCGGGCCAGGAGGGTACGAGCAGTACTTC. Protein sequence: CASSLAGPGGYEQYF.

The genes are TRBV28 and TRBJ2-2; the D is unclear. The CDR3 is 16 amino acids. Trimming pared 3 bases from V and 1 base from J, leaving 12 bases between. The germline V gene has CDR1 MDHEN and CDR2 SYDVKM. The CDR3 DNA reads TGTGCCAGCAGTTTTCACCCTGGCGGGAACACCGGGGAGCTGTTTTTT. Translated: CASSFHPGGNTGELFF.

This chain links TRBV6-5 with TRBJ2-2, with no clear D. V lost 1 base to trimming and J lost 4 bases, with 4 bases between them. CDR3 length: 13 residues. The germline V gene encodes CDR1 MNHEY and CDR2 SVGAGI. The CDR3 here is CASSYYSTGELFF. The DNA for the CDR3 is TGTGCCAGCAGTTACTACAGCACCGGGGAGCTGTTTTTT.

The chain links TRBV5-1 to TRBJ1-3, with TRBD1 matching over 8 bases. Germline V lookup: CDR1 SGHRS, CDR2 YFSETQ. Losses at the gene ends were 4 bases for V and 2 bases for J; bases not matched to a gene: 2. The CDR3 contains 14 residues. The CDR3 nucleotides are TGCGCCAGCAGCCCGGGACAGGCTGGAAACACCATATATTTT. The encoded protein is CASSPGQAGNTIYF.

The V gene is TRBV6-5, the J gene TRBJ1-5, with D perhaps matching TRBD1 (6 bases). Between the trimmed V and J ends, which lost 2 bases and 6 bases, there was a span of 11 bases. The CDR3 covers 14 residues. CDR1 is MNHEY and CDR2 is SVGAGI in the germline V gene. The CDR3 protein is CASSYAGAGQPQHF. The CDR3, as DNA: TGTGCCAGCAGTTACGCGGGGGCCGGTCAGCCCCAGCATTTT.

This clone was detected a few times. The V call is TRBV11-2, the J call TRBJ1-1, with 8 bases aligning to TRBD1. The CDR3 covers 17 residues. The ends lost 3 bases at V and 1 base at J; junction bases unmatched: 10. From germline, CDR1 is SGHAT and CDR2 FQNNGV. CDR3 residues: CASSFWTGPHPNTEAFF. The CDR3 bases are TGTGCCAGCAGCTTTTGGACAGGGCCACACCCGAACACTGAAGCTTTCTTT.

This chain connects TRBV4-3 to TRBJ1-4; D remains unclear. This CDR3 has 13 residues. The V gene lost 0 bases and the J gene lost 10 bases, with 9 bases spanning the gap. Germline V CDR1 and CDR2: LGHNA, YSLEER. The CDR3 here is CASSQDRSGKLFF. As DNA, the CDR3 is TGCGCCAGCAGCCAAGACCGGTCAGGAAAACTGTTTTTT.

The chain has TRBV2 and TRBJ2-6, with TRBD1 as a possible D gene (5 bases). Germline assignment: CDR1 SNHLY and CDR2 FYNNEI. The CDR3 spans 18 residues. V was shortened by 7 bases and J by 0 bases, with 19 bases between the two germline ends. For the CDR3, the DNA is TGTGCCAGCATCCCAGGACAAGTAGAGAGCTCTGGGGCCAACGTCCTGACTTTC. It is translated as CASIPGQVESSGANVLTF.

The rearrangement links TRBV5-1 to TRBJ2-2; the match to TRBD2 covers 7 bases. The CDR3 runs to 15 residues. Germline V gene data show CDR1 as SGHRS and CDR2 as YFSETQ. With V trimmed by 0 bases and J by 5 bases, 4 bases remained unmatched. The CDR3 loop reads CASSLETSRTGELFF. The CDR3 region has the DNA TGCGCCAGCAGCTTGGAGACTAGCAGGACCGGGGAGCTGTTTTTT.

This clone turned up a few times. This rearrangement joins TRBV5-6 to TRBJ2-3; TRBD2 matches 10 bases. The CDR3 contains 17 residues. V trimming: 0 bases; J trimming: 5 bases; junction bases outside the gene matches: 9. The germline V gene encodes CDR1 SGHDT and CDR2 YYEEEE. CDR3 bases: TGTGCCAGCAGCTTGGCCCGAAATAGCGGGGGGAGAGATACGCAGTATTTT. Amino acids: CASSLARNSGGRDTQYF.